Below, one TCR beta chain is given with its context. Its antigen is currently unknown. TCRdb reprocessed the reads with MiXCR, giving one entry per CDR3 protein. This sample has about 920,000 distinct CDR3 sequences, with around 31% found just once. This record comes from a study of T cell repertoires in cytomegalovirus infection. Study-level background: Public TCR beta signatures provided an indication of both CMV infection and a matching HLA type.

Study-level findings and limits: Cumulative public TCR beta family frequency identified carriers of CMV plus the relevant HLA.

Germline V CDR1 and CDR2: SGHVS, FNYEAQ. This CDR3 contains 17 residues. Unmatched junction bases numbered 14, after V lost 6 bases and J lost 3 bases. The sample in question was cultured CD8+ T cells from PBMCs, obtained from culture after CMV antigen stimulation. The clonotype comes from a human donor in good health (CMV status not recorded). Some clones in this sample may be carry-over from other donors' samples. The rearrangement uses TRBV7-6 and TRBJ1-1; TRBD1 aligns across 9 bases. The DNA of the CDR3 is TGTGCCAGCAGTCCGAGGGACAGGGTCGCGGTGGACACTGAAGCTTTCTTT. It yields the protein CASSPRDRVAVDTEAFF. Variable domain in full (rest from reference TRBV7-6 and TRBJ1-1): GAGVSQSPRYKVTKRGQDVALRCDPISGHVSLYWYRQALGQGPEFLTYFNYEAQQDKSGLPNDRFSAERPEGSISTLTIQRTEQRDSAMYRCASSPRDRVAVDTEAFFGQGTRLTVV.